Described below is a single TCR beta chain sequence and its context. Its matching antigen is unknown. The data originate from a study of T cell repertoires in cytomegalovirus infection. Study-level background: Public signatures in TCR beta pointed to CMV infection and matching HLA type.

TCRdb fed the reads into MiXCR, producing one record per CDR3 protein. Among 200,000 to 300,000 distinct CDR3 sequences listed, approximately 6.7% were seen once. This CDR3 is 14 amino acids long. The ends were cut back, 7 bases at V and 3 bases at J, with 15 bases in the middle. Germline CDR1 and CDR2: SQVTM and ANQGSEA. Study observations and caveats: In two of eight donors, the top clonotype was HLA-C-restricted CMV-specific.

The gene calls are TRBV29-1 and TRBJ2-2; tentatively, D is TRBD1 (6 bases). The origin of this receptor is a human donor in good health (CMV status not recorded). Some clones in this sample may be carry-over from other donors' samples. The sequenced material came from PBMCs. CDR3 loop: CSATGTTYTGELFF. As DNA, the CDR3 is TGCAGCGCGACCGGGACAACTTACACCGGGGAGCTGTTTTTT.